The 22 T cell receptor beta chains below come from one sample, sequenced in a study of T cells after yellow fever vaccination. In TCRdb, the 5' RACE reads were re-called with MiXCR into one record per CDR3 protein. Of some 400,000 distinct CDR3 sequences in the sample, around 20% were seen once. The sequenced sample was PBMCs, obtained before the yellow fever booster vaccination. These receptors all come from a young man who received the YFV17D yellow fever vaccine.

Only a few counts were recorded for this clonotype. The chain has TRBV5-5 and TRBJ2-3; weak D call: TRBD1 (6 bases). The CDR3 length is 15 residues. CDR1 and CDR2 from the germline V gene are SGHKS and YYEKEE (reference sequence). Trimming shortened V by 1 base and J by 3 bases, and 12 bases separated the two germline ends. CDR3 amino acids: CASSLRGMGTDTQYF. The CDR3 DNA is TGTGCCAGCAGCTTGAGGGGGATGGGGACAGATACGCAGTATTTT.

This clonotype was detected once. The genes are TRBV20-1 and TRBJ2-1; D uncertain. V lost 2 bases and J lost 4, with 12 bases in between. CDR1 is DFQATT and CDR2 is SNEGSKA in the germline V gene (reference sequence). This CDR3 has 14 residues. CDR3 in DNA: TGCAGTGCTAGAATCCAGCGTACGTACAATGAGCAGTTCTTC. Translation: CSARIQRTYNEQFF.

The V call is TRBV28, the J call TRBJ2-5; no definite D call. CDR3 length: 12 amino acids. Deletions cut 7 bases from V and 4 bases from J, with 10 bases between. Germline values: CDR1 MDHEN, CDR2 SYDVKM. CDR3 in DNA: TGTGCCAGCACGCCGCCGGGAGAGACCCAGTACTTC. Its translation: CASTPPGETQYF.

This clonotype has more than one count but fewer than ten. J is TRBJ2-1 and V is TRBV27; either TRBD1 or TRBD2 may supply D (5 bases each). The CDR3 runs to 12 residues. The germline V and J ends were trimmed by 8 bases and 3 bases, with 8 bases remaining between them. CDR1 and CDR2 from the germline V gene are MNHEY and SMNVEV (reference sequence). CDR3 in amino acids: CASGGFYNEQFF. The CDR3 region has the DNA TGTGCCAGCGGGGGATTCTACAATGAGCAGTTCTTC.

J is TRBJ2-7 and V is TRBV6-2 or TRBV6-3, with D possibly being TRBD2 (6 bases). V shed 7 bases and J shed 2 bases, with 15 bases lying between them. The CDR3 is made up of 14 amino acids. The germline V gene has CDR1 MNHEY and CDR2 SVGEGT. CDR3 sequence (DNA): TGTGCCAGCAAACACCGGGGAGGTGCCTACGAGCAGTACGTC. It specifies CASKHRGGAYEQYV.

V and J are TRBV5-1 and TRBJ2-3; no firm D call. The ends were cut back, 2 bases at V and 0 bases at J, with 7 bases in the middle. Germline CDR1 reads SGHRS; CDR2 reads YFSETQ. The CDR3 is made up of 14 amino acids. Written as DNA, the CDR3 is TGCGCCAGCAGCTTTCGGTTCAGCACAGATACGCAGTATTTT. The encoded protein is CASSFRFSTDTQYF.

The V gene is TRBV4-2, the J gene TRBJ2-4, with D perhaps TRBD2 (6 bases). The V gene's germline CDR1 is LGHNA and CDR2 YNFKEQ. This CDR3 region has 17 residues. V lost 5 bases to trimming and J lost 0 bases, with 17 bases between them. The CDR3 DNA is TGTGCCAGCAGCTCCTCCGAAGCGGGCCTAGCCAAAAACATTCAGTACTTC. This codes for CASSSSEAGLAKNIQYF.

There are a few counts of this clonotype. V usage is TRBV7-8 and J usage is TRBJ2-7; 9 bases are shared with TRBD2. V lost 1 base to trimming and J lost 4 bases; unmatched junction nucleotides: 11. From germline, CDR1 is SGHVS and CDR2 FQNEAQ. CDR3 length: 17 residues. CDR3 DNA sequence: TGTGCCAGCAGCTTAGGGGCTTCGGCGGGGGGGTGGTACGAGCAGTACTTC. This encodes CASSLGASAGGWYEQYF.

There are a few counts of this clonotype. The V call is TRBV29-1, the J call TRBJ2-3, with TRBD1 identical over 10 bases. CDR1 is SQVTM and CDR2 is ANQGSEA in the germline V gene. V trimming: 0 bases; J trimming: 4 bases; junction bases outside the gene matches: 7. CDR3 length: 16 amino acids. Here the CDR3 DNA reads TGCAGCGTTGAAGATATGGGGACAGGGGCTGCAGATACGCAGTATTTT. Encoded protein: CSVEDMGTGAADTQYF.

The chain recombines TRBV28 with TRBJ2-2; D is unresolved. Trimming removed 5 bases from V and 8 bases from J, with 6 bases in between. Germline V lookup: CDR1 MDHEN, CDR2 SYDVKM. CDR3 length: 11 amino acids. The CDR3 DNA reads TGTGCCAGCAGTGCCTGGGGGGAGCTGTTTTTT. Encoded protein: CASSAWGELFF.

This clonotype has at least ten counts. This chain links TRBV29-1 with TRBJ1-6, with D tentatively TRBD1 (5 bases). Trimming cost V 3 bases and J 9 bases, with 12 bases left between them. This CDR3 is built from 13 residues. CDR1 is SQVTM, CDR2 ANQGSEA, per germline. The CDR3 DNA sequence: TGCAGCGTTGAGGTCGCCGGGGGTTCACCCCTCCACTTT. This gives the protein CSVEVAGGSPLHF.

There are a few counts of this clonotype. The CDR3 spells CASSLTGLDNYGYTF. As DNA, the CDR3 is TGTGCCAGCAGCTTAACGGGACTGGATAACTATGGCTACACCTTC. The V gene is TRBV7-2, the J gene TRBJ1-2; a possible D gene is TRBD1 (5 bases). CDR1 is SGHTA and CDR2 is FQGNSA in the germline V gene. The CDR3 is 15 residues long. V lost 2 bases and J 1 base, leaving 11 bases between the germline ends.

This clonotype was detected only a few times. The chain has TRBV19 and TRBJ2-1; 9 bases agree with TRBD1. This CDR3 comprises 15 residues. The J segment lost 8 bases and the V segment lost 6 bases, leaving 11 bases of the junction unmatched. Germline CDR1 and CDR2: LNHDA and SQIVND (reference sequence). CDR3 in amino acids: CASSPRGQGYDEQFF. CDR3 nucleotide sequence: TGTGCCAGTAGCCCTCGGGGACAGGGTTACGATGAGCAGTTCTTC. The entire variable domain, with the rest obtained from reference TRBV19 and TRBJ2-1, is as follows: DGGITQSPKYLFRKEGQNVTLSCEQNLNHDAMYWYRQDPGQGLRLIYYSQIVNDFQKGDIAEGYSVSREKKESFPLTVTSAQKNPTAFYLCASSPRGQGYDEQFFGPGTRLTVL.

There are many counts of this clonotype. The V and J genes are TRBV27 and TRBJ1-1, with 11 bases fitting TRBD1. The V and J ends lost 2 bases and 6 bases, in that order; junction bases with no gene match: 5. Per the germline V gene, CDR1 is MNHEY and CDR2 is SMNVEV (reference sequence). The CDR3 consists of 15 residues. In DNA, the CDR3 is TGTGCCAGCAGTTTACGGGACAGGGGGATGCCTGAAGCTTTCTTT. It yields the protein CASSLRDRGMPEAFF.

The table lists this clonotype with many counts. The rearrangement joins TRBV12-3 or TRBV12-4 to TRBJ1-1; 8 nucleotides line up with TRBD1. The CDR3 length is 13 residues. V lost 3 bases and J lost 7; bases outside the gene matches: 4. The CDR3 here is CASSFQGAGEAFF. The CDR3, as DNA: TGTGCCAGCAGTTTCCAGGGGGCTGGTGAAGCTTTCTTT.

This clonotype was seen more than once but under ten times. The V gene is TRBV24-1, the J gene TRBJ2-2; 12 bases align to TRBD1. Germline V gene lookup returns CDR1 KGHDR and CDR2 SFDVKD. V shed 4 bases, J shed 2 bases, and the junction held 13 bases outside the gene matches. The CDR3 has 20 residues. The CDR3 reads CATSDPPGTGGDLNTGELFF. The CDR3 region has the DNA TGTGCCACCAGTGACCCCCCCGGGACAGGGGGCGACCTTAACACCGGGGAGCTGTTTTTT.

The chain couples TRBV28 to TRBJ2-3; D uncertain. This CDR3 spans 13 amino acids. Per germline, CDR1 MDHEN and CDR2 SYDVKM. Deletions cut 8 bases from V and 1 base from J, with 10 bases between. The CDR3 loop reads CASGPHGTDTQYF. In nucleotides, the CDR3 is TGTGCCAGCGGACCTCACGGCACAGATACGCAGTATTTT.

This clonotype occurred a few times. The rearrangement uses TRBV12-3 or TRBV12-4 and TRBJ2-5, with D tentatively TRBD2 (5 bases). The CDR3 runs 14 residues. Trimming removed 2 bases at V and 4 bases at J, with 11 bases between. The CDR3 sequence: CASSLLGERETQYF. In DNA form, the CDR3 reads TGTGCCAGCAGTTTACTCGGGGAACGAGAGACCCAGTACTTC.

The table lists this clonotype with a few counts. CDR3 residues: CASSAGLAGGQYEQFF. The CDR3, as DNA: TGTGCCAGCAGCGCAGGACTAGCGGGGGGCCAGTATGAGCAGTTCTTC. The rearrangement uses TRBV7-3 and TRBJ2-1; 14 nucleotides align to TRBD2. Trimming took 5 bases from V and 8 from J; bases not matched to a gene: 8. Germline assignment: CDR1 SGHTA and CDR2 FQGTGA. The CDR3 is 16 residues long.

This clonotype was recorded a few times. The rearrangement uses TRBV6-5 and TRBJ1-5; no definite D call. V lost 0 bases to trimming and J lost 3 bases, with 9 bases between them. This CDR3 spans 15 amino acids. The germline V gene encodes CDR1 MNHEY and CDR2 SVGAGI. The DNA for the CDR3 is TGTGCCAGCAGTTACTCGTTGGCGTTCAATCAGCCCCAGCATTTT. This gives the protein CASSYSLAFNQPQHF.

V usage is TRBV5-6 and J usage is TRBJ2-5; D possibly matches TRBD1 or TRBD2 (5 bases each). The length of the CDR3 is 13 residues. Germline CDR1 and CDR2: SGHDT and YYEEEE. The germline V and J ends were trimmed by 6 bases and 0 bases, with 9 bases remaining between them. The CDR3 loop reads CASTRDHQETQYF. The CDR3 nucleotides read TGTGCCAGCACCCGGGACCACCAAGAGACCCAGTACTTC.

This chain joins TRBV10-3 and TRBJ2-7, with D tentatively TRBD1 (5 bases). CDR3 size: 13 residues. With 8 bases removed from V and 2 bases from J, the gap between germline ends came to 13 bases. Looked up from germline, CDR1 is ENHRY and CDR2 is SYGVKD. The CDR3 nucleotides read TGTGCCATCCAATCACAGGAGACCTACGAGCAGTACTTC. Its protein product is CAIQSQETYEQYF.